The 9 T cell receptor beta chains below all came from one sample that was sequenced in a study of blood T cell repertoires in COVID-19 (dated by TCRdb to the early 2020s). Libraries came from the immunoSEQ multiplex PCR assay. TCRdb mirrors the immuneACCESS table, restricted to in-frame sequences. Some clones are absent from its copies; in checked studies, under half trace to an unresolved V gene, and the reason for the others is unknown. For this sample the table gives 110,000 to 150,000 clones, of which about four fifths were detected only once. 1.5% to 2% of the sample belongs to the ten largest clones. Source material: PBMCs or T cells enriched from blood (not recorded which). The receptors originated from a woman aged 18-29 years who had been exposed to COVID-19.

The genes are TRBV7-8 and TRBJ1-1; TRBD1 is a possible D gene (6 bases). V was clipped by 5 bases and J by 8 bases, with 12 bases between them. This CDR3 is built from 12 residues. The germline CDR1 and CDR2 sequences are SGHVS and FQNEAQ. Written as DNA, the CDR3 is TGTGCCAGCAGCCCAGGGACAATGGAAGCTTTCTTT. Amino acid sequence: CASSPGTMEAFF.

The chain carries TRBV19 and TRBJ2-2; 14 nucleotides line up with TRBD2. The germline V gene encodes CDR1 LNHDA and CDR2 SQIVND (reference sequence). The CDR3 has 17 amino acids. Trimming at V came to 5 bases and at J to 7 bases, leaving 9 bases not matched to a gene. The CDR3 region has the DNA TGTGCCAGTAGTCTAGGTGGACTAGCGGGAGGTATCGGGGAGCTGTTTTTT. This encodes CASSLGGLAGGIGELFF.

This chain joins TRBV19 and TRBJ2-6; 10 nucleotides agree with TRBD2. CDR1 and CDR2 from the germline V gene are LNHDA and SQIVND (reference sequence). J gave up 0 bases and V 5 bases, and 10 bases lay outside the gene matches. The CDR3 consists of 19 residues. The CDR3 is CASSSRTSGAFSGANVLTF. DNA for the CDR3: TGTGCCAGTAGTTCGCGGACTAGCGGCGCCTTCTCTGGGGCCAACGTCCTGACTTTC.

A single count supports this clone. The V call is TRBV30, the J call TRBJ2-7; D call uncertain. Germline V CDR1 and CDR2: GTSNPN, SVGIG (reference sequence). V was trimmed by 0 bases and J by 2 bases, leaving 5 bases between them. This CDR3 is built from 12 residues. CDR3 residues: CAWSVTAYEQYF. The CDR3 DNA reads as TGTGCCTGGAGTGTAACAGCCTACGAGCAGTACTTC.

The chain joins TRBV20-1 to TRBJ1-3; no definite D call. Per the germline V gene, CDR1 is DFQATT and CDR2 is SNEGSKA (reference sequence). The ends were cut back, 5 bases at V and 0 bases at J, with 11 bases in the middle. The CDR3 has 14 residues. CDR3 coding DNA: TGCAGTGCTCGTGGACGGGACTCTGGAAACACCATATATTTT. Translation: CSARGRDSGNTIYF.

The sample holds a few counts of this clone. This chain connects TRBV7-2 to TRBJ1-5; D is uncertain. The V end lost 1 base, the J end lost 1 base, and 8 bases lay between the germline ends. The CDR3 has 15 residues. In germline, CDR1 is SGHTA, CDR2 FQGNSA. The CDR3 region has the DNA TGTGCCAGCAGCTTAGGGGCAGCAAGCAATCAGCCCCAGCATTTT. This encodes CASSLGAASNQPQHF.

This clone was observed a handful of times. The V gene is TRBV10-3, the J gene TRBJ2-6, with D perhaps TRBD1 (6 bases). V was shortened by 2 bases and J by 1 base, with 12 bases between the two germline ends. CDR1 ENHRY and CDR2 SYGVKD come from the germline V gene. CDR3 size: 17 residues. This CDR3 is CAISEIPGASGANVLTF. CDR3 coding DNA: TGTGCCATCAGTGAGATTCCAGGGGCTTCTGGGGCCAACGTCCTGACTTTC.

V gene TRBV28 combines with J gene TRBJ1-1; D is undetermined. The ends were cut back, 3 bases at V and 0 bases at J, with 14 bases in the middle. The germline gives CDR1 MDHEN, CDR2 SYDVKM. CDR3 length equals 16 residues. The CDR3 here is CASSFRVMGVNTEAFF. The CDR3 DNA sequence: TGTGCCAGCAGTTTTAGGGTAATGGGAGTGAACACTGAAGCTTTCTTT.

This chain connects TRBV6-2 or TRBV6-3 to TRBJ2-2; 7 bases match TRBD2. CDR1 is MNHEY, CDR2 SVGEGT, per germline. Trimming cost V 0 bases and J 3 bases; bases outside gene matches: 1. The CDR3 sequence is 15 residues long. CDR3 DNA: TGTGCCAGCAGTTACTCTGGGGGGGACACCGGGGAGCTGTTTTTT. Amino acid sequence: CASSYSGGDTGELFF.